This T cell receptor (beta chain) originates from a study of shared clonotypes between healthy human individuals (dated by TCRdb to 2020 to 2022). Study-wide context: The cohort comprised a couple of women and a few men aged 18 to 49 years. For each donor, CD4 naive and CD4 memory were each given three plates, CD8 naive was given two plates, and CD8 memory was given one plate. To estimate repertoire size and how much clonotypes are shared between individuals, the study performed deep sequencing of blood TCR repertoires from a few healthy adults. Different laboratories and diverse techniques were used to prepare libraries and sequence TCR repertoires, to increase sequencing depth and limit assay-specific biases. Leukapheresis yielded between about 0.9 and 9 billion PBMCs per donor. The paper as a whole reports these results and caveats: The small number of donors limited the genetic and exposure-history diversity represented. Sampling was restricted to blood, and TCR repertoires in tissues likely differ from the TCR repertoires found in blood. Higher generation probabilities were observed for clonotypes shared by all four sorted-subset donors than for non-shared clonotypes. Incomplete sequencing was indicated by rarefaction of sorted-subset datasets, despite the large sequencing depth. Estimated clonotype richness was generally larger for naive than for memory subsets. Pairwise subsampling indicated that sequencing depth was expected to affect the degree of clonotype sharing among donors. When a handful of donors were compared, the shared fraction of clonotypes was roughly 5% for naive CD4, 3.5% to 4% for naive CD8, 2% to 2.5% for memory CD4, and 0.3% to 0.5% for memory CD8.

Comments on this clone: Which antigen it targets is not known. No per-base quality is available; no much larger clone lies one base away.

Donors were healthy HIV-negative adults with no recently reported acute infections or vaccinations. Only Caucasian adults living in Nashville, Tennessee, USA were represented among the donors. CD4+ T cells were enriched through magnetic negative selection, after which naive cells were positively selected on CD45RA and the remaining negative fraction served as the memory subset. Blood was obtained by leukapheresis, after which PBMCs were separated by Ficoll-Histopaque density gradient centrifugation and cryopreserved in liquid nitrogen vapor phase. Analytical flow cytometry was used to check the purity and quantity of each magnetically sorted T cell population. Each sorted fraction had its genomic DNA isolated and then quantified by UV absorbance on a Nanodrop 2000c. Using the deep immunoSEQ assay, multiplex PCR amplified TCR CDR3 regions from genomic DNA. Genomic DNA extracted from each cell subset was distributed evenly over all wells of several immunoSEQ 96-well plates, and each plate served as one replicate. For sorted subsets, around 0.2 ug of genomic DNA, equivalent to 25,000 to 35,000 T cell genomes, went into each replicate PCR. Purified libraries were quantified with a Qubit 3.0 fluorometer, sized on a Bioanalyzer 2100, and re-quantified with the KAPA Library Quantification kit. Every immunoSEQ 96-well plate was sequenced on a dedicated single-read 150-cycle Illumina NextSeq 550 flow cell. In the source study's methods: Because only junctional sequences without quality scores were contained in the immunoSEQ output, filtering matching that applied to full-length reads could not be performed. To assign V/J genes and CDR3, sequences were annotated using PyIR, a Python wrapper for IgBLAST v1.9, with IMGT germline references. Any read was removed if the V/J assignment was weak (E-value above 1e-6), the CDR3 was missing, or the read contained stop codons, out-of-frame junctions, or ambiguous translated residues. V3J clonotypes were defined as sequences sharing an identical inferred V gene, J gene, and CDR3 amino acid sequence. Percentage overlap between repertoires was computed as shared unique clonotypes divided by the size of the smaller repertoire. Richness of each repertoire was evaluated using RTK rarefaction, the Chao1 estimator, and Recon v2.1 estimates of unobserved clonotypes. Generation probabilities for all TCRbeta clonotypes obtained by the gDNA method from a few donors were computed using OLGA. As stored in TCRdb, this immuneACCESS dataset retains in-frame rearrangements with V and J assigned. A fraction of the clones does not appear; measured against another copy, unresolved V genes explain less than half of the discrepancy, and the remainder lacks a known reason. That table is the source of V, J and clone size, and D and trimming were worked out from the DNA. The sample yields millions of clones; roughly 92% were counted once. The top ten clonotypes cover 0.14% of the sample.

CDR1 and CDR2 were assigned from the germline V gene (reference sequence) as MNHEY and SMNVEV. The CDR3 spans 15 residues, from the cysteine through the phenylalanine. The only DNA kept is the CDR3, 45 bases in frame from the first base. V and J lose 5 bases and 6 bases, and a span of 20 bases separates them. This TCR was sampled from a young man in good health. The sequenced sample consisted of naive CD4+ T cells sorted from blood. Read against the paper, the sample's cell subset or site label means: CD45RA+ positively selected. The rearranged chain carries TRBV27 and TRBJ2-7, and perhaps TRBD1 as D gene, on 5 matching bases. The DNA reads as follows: TGTGCCAGCAGTCTTCTTACGCTGGGGCAACGCGAGCAGTACTTC. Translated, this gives CASSLLTLGQREQYF.